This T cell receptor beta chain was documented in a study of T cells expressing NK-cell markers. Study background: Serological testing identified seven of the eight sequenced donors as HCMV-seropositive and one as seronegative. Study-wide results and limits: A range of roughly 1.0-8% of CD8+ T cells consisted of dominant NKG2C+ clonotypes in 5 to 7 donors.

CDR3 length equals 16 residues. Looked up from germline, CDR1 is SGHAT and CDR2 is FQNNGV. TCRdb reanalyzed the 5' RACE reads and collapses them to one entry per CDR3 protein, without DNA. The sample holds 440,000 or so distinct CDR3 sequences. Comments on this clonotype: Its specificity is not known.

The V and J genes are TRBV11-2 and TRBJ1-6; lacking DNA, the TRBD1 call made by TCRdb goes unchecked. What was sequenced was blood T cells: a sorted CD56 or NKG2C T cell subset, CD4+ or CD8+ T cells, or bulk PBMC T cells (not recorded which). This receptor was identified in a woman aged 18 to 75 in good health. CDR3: CASSLDQPGGNSPLHF.